This T cell receptor (beta chain) was captured by sequencing in a study of cytomegalovirus exposure and HLA in healthy donors. Study as a whole: The 95 to 150 validation repertoires used a platform that matched the one used for the roughly 700 first-cohort repertoires, as a later analysis reported. Whole-study results and caveats: The study listed under 200 cytomegalovirus-associated TCR beta chains.

Germline CDR1 reads LGHNA; CDR2 reads YSLEER. Trimming took 4 bases from V and 3 from J; bases not matched to a gene: 6. The CDR3 length is 15 residues. As for this clone: As yet, its antigen is unknown.

Only in-frame clones appear in the TCRdb table, and some are missing; sequencing was by immunoSEQ multiplex PCR. The profile shows about 260,000 clones, roughly 87% of them singletons. The TCR was taken from a woman under 40 in good health and CMV-seronegative. Input material: PBMCs. V gene TRBV4-3 combines with J gene TRBJ2-3; 8 bases are shared with TRBD2. CDR3 in DNA: TGCGCCAGCAGCCCCCGGGAGGGTGGAACAGATACGCAGTATTTT. It specifies CASSPREGGTDTQYF.